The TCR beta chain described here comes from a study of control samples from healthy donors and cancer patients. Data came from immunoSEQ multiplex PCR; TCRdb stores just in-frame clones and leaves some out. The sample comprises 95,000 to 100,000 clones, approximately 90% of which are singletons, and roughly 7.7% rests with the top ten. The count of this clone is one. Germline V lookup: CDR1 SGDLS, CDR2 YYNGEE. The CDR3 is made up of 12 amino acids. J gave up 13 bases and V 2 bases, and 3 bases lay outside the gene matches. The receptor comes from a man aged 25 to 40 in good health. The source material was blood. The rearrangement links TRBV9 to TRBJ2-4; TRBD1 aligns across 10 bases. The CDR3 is CASSVGQGSQYF. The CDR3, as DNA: TGTGCCAGCAGCGTGGGACAGGGGTCCCAGTACTTC. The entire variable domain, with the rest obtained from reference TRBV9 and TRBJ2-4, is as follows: DSGVTQTPKHLITATGQRVTLRCSPRSGDLSVYWYQQSLDQGLQFLIQYYNGEERAKGNILERFSAQQFPDLHSELNLSSLELGDSALYFCASSVGQGSQYFGAGTRLSVL.